The next 22 T cell receptor beta chains were all read from a single sample in a study of blood T cell repertoires in COVID-19. Clones were read by immunoSEQ multiplex PCR, and TCRdb kept only the in-frame ones, dropping some. The sample consists of 150,000 to 200,000 clones, roughly three quarters of them appearing once. Sequencing was performed on peripheral blood. The receptors shown here come from a man in his sixties with active or convalescent COVID-19.

This clone came up many times. Additional DNA sequences in this sample encode the identical CDR3. The V and J genes are TRBV19 and TRBJ1-5; possible D gene TRBD1, 5 bases. The CDR3 extends over 14 amino acids. Germline CDR1 LNHDA, CDR2 SQIVND (reference sequence). Deletions cut 6 bases from V and 3 bases from J, with 12 bases between. The CDR3, as DNA: TGTGCCAGTAGCACAACAGGCTTCAATCAGCCCCAGCATTTT. It codes for CASSTTGFNQPQHF.

The chain links TRBV5-1 to TRBJ2-5; 8 nucleotides agree with TRBD1. Germline values: CDR1 SGHRS, CDR2 YFSETQ. The CDR3 covers 15 residues. The V and J ends lost 4 bases and 2 bases, in that order; junction bases with no gene match: 7. The CDR3 coding sequence is TGCGCCAGCAGCCCCAGGGACAGGCCGCAAGAGACCCAGTACTTC. Protein: CASSPRDRPQETQYF.

This chain links TRBV5-8 with TRBJ2-3, with 12 bases aligning to TRBD1. The trim removed 4 bases at V and 4 bases at J, leaving 1 base unmatched. CDR1 is SGHTS and CDR2 is YDEGEE in the germline V gene. This CDR3 region has 14 residues. CDR3 sequence: CASSRDRGPDTQYF. CDR3 nucleotides: TGTGCCAGCAGCCGGGACAGGGGGCCAGATACGCAGTATTTT. Full variable domain (remainder filled in from reference TRBV5-8 and TRBJ2-3): EAGVTQSPTHLIKTRGQQATLRCSPISGHTSVYWYQQALGLGLQFLLWYDEGEERNRGNFPPRFSGRQFPNYSSELNVNALELEDSALYLCASSRDRGPDTQYFGPGTRLTVL.

The chain recombines TRBV23-1 with TRBJ2-7, with 7 bases aligning to TRBD1. TRBV23-1 is filed as an ORF, its function uncertain. This CDR3 is built from 16 residues. V dropped 1 base and J dropped 5; count of bases not matched to a gene: 11. CDR3 loop: CASSQYRQTGIHEQYF. In DNA form, the CDR3 reads TGCGCCAGCAGTCAATATCGGCAGACAGGGATCCACGAGCAGTACTTC.

V is TRBV13 and J is TRBJ2-5, with a tentative D call TRBD1 (6 bases). The CDR3 consists of 12 residues. Germline lookup yields CDR1 PRHDT and CDR2 FYEKMQ (reference sequence). V gave up 6 bases and J gave up 5 bases, with 10 bases separating them. The CDR3 spells CASRITGETQYF. DNA of the CDR3: TGTGCCAGCAGAATAACAGGGGAGACCCAGTACTTC.

This clone has just one count. This sequence joins TRBV19 and TRBJ2-2; weak D call: TRBD1 (6 bases). The CDR3 runs 14 residues. The germline V gene encodes CDR1 LNHDA and CDR2 SQIVND (reference sequence). V was pared by 8 bases and J by 1 base, with 11 bases between. In DNA form, the CDR3 reads TGTGCCAGTTTCCCGACAGGGAACACCGGGGAGCTGTTTTTT. Its protein product is CASFPTGNTGELFF.

This clone was found a few times. The V and J genes are TRBV27 and TRBJ1-5; 7 bases fit TRBD1. The CDR3 covers 16 residues. V shed 4 bases, J shed 4 bases, and the junction held 10 bases outside the gene matches. CDR1 and CDR2 from the germline V gene are MNHEY and SMNVEV (reference sequence). Written as DNA, the CDR3 is TGTGCCAGCAGTTCCCTCGGGACAGCCTATAATCAGCCCCAGCATTTT. Translated: CASSSLGTAYNQPQHF.

The chain links TRBV29-1 to TRBJ2-3; TRBD2 is a possible D gene (5 bases). The germline V and J ends were trimmed by 7 bases and 1 base, with 9 bases remaining between them. Germline CDR1 is SQVTM and CDR2 is ANQGSEA. The CDR3 sequence is 12 residues long. The CDR3 region is CSADGGTDTQYF. For the CDR3, the DNA is TGCAGCGCGGACGGGGGCACAGATACGCAGTATTTT.

V and J are TRBV5-8 and TRBJ1-2; no firm D call. Germline V gene lookup returns CDR1 SGHTS and CDR2 YDEGEE. The CDR3 contains 13 residues. V lost 3 bases to trimming and J lost 8 bases, with 14 bases between them. The CDR3 protein is CASSYTLGGGYTF. DNA for the CDR3: TGTGCCAGCAGCTACACTCTGGGAGGGGGCTACACCTTC.

The genes are TRBV5-1 and TRBJ2-7, with 10 bases aligning to TRBD1. This CDR3 has 15 residues. Germline V gene data show CDR1 as SGHRS and CDR2 as YFSETQ. V gave up 2 bases and J gave up 7 bases; unmatched junction bases: 9. As DNA, the CDR3 is TGCGCCAGCAGCTTCGACGGACAGGGGGTGGGAGAGCAGTACTTC. This codes for CASSFDGQGVGEQYF.

V usage is TRBV19 and J usage is TRBJ2-1, with 9 bases lining up with TRBD1. The junction had 10 bases not matched to a gene; V was cut back by 5 bases and J by 2 bases. Germline assignment: CDR1 LNHDA and CDR2 SQIVND (reference sequence). The CDR3 sequence is 17 residues long. Here the CDR3 DNA reads TGTGCCAGTAGTGTCACAGGGGGCTATGGCCCCTACAATGAGCAGTTCTTC. This encodes CASSVTGGYGPYNEQFF.

The V and J genes are TRBV2 and TRBJ1-2; a possible D gene is TRBD1 (5 bases). Per germline, CDR1 SNHLY and CDR2 FYNNEI. Trimming cost V 5 bases and J 1 base, with 11 bases left between them. The CDR3 consists of 14 residues. The chain's CDR3 is CASSRIQGNYGYTF. The CDR3 nucleotides are TGTGCCAGCAGTAGAATTCAGGGTAACTATGGCTACACCTTC.

The rearrangement links TRBV5-5 to TRBJ2-1, with a weak D call TRBD1 (5 bases). The CDR3 runs to 13 residues. Trimming removed 4 bases from V and 3 bases from J, with 8 bases in between. The V gene's germline CDR1 is SGHKS and CDR2 YYEKEE (reference sequence). As DNA, the CDR3 is TGTGCCAGCAGCCTGACAGTCTACAATGAGCAGTTCTTC. It specifies CASSLTVYNEQFF.

The V and J genes are TRBV6-5 and TRBJ1-1, with TRBD1 matching over 8 bases. The CDR3 totals 14 residues. Germline CDR1 and CDR2: MNHEY and SVGAGI. After removal of 5 bases from V and 1 base from J, the junction contained 3 bases not matched to a gene. This CDR3 reads CASSMGQANTEAFF. The CDR3 region has the DNA TGTGCCAGCAGTATGGGACAGGCGAACACTGAAGCTTTCTTT.

This chain uses TRBV9 with TRBJ2-7, with 7 bases aligning to TRBD1. The CDR3 extends over 15 amino acids. The germline gives CDR1 SGDLS, CDR2 YYNGEE. Trimming took 0 bases from V and 4 from J; bases not matched to a gene: 7. The DNA of the CDR3 is TGTGCCAGCAGCGTAGGGGGGACAGAGTCTTACGAGCAGTACTTC. It yields the protein CASSVGGTESYEQYF.

Many counts were recorded for this clone. This chain uses TRBV28 with TRBJ1-1; TRBD1 is a possible D gene (5 bases). Germline lookup yields CDR1 MDHEN and CDR2 SYDVKM. V was pared by 5 bases and J by 0 bases, with 13 bases between. The length of the CDR3 is 15 residues. CDR3: CASSPPQDMNTEAFF. CDR3 in DNA: TGTGCCAGCAGTCCCCCTCAGGACATGAACACTGAAGCTTTCTTT.

The chain combines TRBV9 with TRBJ2-1; 8 positions agree with TRBD2. CDR1 and CDR2 (germline): SGDLS, YYNGEE. V shed 4 bases and J 5 bases; nucleotides not matched to a gene: 8. This CDR3 spans 15 amino acids. The CDR3 bases are TGTGCCAGCAGCACAACTGGGACTAGACACAATGAGCAGTTCTTC. Residues: CASSTTGTRHNEQFF.

The J gene is TRBJ1-1, the V gene TRBV27; 8 bases agree with TRBD1. J was trimmed by 3 bases and V by 3 bases; bases with no gene match: 15. The length of the CDR3 is 18 residues. The germline V gene has CDR1 MNHEY and CDR2 SMNVEV (reference sequence). The CDR3 DNA reads as TGTGCCAGCAGTTTTACCCGGGACAGGAGGGTCGGGGACACTGAAGCTTTCTTT. This translates into CASSFTRDRRVGDTEAFF.

This chain connects TRBV4-3 to TRBJ2-5, with 8 nucleotides matching TRBD2. The V and J ends lost 1 base and 2 bases, in that order; junction bases with no gene match: 9. CDR1 is LGHNA and CDR2 is YSLEER in the germline V gene. The CDR3 loop spans 17 amino acids. For the CDR3, the DNA is TGCGCCAGCAGCCAAGTAATGGGCCGGGAGGGGCAAGAGACCCAGTACTTC. It encodes CASSQVMGREGQETQYF.

The chain has TRBV14 and TRBJ2-1, with D perhaps TRBD2 (5 bases). The CDR3 spans 16 residues. CDR1 is SGHDN, CDR2 FVKESK, per germline. Trimming took off 1 base at V and 5 bases at J, with 15 bases between the two ends. CDR3 amino acids: CASSQVGLLANNEQFF. Written as DNA, the CDR3 is TGTGCCAGCAGCCAAGTCGGACTCCTCGCCAACAATGAGCAGTTCTTC.

V usage is TRBV7-2 and J usage is TRBJ1-5; D is uncertain. CDR3 length equals 13 residues. The V end was cut by 2 bases, the J end by 5 bases, with 7 bases between. The germline V gene has CDR1 SGHTA and CDR2 FQGNSA. The CDR3 DNA reads TGTGCCAGCAGCTTATGGAGGGATCAGCCCCAGCATTTT. Translation: CASSLWRDQPQHF. Full variable domain (missing parts from reference TRBV7-2 and TRBJ1-5): GAGVSQSPSNKVTEKGKDVELRCDPISGHTALYWYRQSLGQGLEFLIYFQGNSAPDKSGLPSDRFSAERTGGSVSTLTIQRTQQEDSAVYLCASSLWRDQPQHFGDGTRLSIL.

This chain connects TRBV18 to TRBJ2-6, with D perhaps TRBD2 (5 bases). CDR3 length: 16 amino acids. Germline V gene sequence: CDR1 KGHSH, CDR2 LQKENI. The ends were cut back, 3 bases at V and 0 bases at J, with 9 bases in the middle. CDR3 region: CASSPPGTSGANVLTF. CDR3 nucleotides: TGTGCCAGCTCACCCCCGGGAACCTCTGGGGCCAACGTCCTGACTTTC.